This T cell receptor (beta chain) came from a study of T cells after yellow fever vaccination. One entry per CDR3 protein results from TCRdb running MiXCR on the 5' RACE reads. The sample comprises around 590,000 distinct CDR3 sequences, over 9% of which are singletons, and more than 12% rests with the top ten. Germline loops: CDR1 LGHDT, CDR2 YNNKEL (reference sequence). The CDR3 has 13 amino acids. The starting material was PBMCs, obtained on the day of the yellow fever booster vaccination. This TCR came from a man between 25 and 39 years old who received the YFV17D yellow fever vaccine. This chain joins TRBV3-1 and TRBJ2-7; D unclear. CDR3 sequence: CTFCQGPTYEQYF. CDR3 bases: TGTACCTTCTGCCAAGGCCCGACCTACGAGCAGTACTTC.